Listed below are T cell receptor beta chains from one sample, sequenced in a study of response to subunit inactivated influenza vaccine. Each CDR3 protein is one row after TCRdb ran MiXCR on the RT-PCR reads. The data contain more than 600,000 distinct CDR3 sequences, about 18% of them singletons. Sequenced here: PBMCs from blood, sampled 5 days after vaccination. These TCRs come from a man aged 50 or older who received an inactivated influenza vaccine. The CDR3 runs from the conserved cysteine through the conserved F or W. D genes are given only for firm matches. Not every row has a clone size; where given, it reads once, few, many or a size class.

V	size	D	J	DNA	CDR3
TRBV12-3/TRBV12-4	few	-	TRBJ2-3	TGTGCCAGCAACGAAGGGCCGGGGTTAGATACGCAGTATTTT	CASNEGPGLDTQYF
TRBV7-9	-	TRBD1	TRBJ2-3	TGTGCCAGCAGCTTAGGTCCCCCGGCAGGGGGTGCAGATACGCAGTATTTT	CASSLGPPAGGADTQYF
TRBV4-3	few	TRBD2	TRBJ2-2	TGCGCCAGCAGCCCCAGCACTAGCGGGAGAATTGGGGACACCGGGGAGCTGTTTTTT	CASSPSTSGRIGDTGELFF
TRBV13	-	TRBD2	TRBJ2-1	TGTGCCAGCAGCTTATCTCCGGGACTAGCGGACAATGAGCAGTTCTTC	CASSLSPGLADNEQFF
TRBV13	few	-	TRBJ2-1	TGTGCCAGCAGATCCCAGGGTGCGAGCTCCTACAATGAGCAGTTCTTC	CASRSQGASSYNEQFF
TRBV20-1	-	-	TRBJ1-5	TGCAGTGCTAGCGGGTCGAGCAATCAGCCCCAGCATTTT	CSASGSSNQPQHF
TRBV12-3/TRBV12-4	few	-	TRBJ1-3	TGTGCCAGCAGTCAGGCATCTGGAAACACCATATATTTT	CASSQASGNTIYF
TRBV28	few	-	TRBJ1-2	TGTGCCAGCAGTTTACATCCAGGGCGGTATGGCTACACCTTC	CASSLHPGRYGYTF
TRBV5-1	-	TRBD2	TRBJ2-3	TGCGCCAGCAGCTCGCCGCCCTTCGGAGCGGGAGTTCGAGATACGCAGTATTTT	CASSSPPFGAGVRDTQYF
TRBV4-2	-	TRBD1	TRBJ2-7	TGTGCCAGCAGCCCCCCGGACAGGGGGTATGAGCAGTACTTC	CASSPPDRGYEQYF
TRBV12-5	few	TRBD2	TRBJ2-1	TGTGCTAGTGGTTTGGTCCGAACTAGCGGGAGTGGAATTGAGCAGTTCTTC	CASGLVRTSGSGIEQFF
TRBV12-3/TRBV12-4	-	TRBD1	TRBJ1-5	TGTGCCAGCAGTAGCAGGGGGGGGGGCCGACAGCCCCAGCATTTT	CASSSRGGGRQPQHF
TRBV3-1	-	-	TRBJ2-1	TGTGCCAGCAGCCAAGACAACCGAGCCAATGAGCAGTTCTTC	CASSQDNRANEQFF
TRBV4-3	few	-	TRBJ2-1	TGCGCCAGCAGCCAAGAGGCCCCCAATGAGCAGTTCTTC	CASSQEAPNEQFF
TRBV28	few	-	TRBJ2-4	TGTGCCAGCAGTTTGGGGGTTGGAAACATTCAGTACTTC	CASSLGVGNIQYF
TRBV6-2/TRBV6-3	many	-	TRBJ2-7	TGTGCCAGCAGTTACATAGGACAGTACTACGAGCAGTACTTC	CASSYIGQYYEQYF
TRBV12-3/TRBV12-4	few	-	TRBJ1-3	TGTGCCAGCACCTACAGGGTACTGCCTGGAAACACCATATATTTT	CASTYRVLPGNTIYF
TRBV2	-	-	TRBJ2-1	TGTGCCAGCAGTGAAAGACGGGAGTACAATGAGCAGTTCTTC	CASSERREYNEQFF
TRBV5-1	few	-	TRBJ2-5	TGCGCCAGCAACCTTAATCAAGAGACCCAGTACTTC	CASNLNQETQYF
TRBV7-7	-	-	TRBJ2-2	TGTGCTAGCAGCCCTCCTGGGGCCGGGGAGCTGTTTTTT	CASSPPGAGELFF
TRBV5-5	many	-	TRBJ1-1	TGTGCCAGCGCAGCCGGACAGCTGAACACTGAAGCTTTCTTT	CASAAGQLNTEAFF
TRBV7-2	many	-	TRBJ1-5	TGTGCCAGCAGTTTGGGGGCGAATCAGCCCCAGCATTTT	CASSLGANQPQHF
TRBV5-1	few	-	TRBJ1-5	TGCGCCAGCAGACCGGCACCGGATAGCAATCAGCCCCAGCATTTT	CASRPAPDSNQPQHF
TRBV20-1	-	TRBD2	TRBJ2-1	TGCAGTGCTATTACCCCGGGACTAGCGGGGGGGCGAGCCTACAATGAGCAGTTCTTC	CSAITPGLAGGRAYNEQFF
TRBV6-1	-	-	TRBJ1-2	TGTGCCAGCAGTCCCGGGCCCCGTGGCTATGGCTACACCTTC	CASSPGPRGYGYTF
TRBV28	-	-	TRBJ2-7	TGTGCCAGCAGGATACAGGCCTCCTACGAGCAGTACTTC	CASRIQASYEQYF
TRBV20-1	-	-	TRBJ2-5	TGCAGTGCTAGACAAGTAGGGACCCAGTACTTC	CSARQVGTQYF
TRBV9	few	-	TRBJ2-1	TGTGCCAGCAGCGAAGGTGCGTCTCCGTACAATGAGCAGTTCTTC	CASSEGASPYNEQFF
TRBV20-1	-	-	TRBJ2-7	TGCAGTGCGAACGTCGAGCTCTCAGGGGCCTACGAGCAGTACTTC	CSANVELSGAYEQYF
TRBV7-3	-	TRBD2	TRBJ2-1	TGTGCCAGCAGCTTATCCCCGGGACTAGCGAGCTCCTACAATGAGCAGTTCTTC	CASSLSPGLASSYNEQFF
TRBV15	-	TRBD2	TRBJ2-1	TGTGCCACCAGCAGCGGGGGGGCCTCGTACAATGAGCAGTTCTTC	CATSSGGASYNEQFF
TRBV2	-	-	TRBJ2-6	TGTGCCAGCAGTGTAATTGGTTTGGGCGCTGGGGCCAACGTCCTGACTTTC	CASSVIGLGAGANVLTF